Shown below are 3 T cell receptor beta chains from a single sample sequenced in a study of cytomegalovirus exposure and HLA in healthy donors. The PCR used 60 Vbeta and 13 Jbeta primers. Clones were sequenced by immunoSEQ multiplex PCR, and TCRdb holds only the in-frame ones, with some missing. The sample includes some 150,000 clones, about 85% seen only once; the top ten take over 2%. Sequencing was performed on PBMCs. The receptors stem from a boy younger than 10 in good health and CMV-seronegative.

The rearrangement uses TRBV7-3 and TRBJ1-5, with D hard to call. V was pared by 7 bases and J by 2 bases, with 24 bases between. Germline V gene sequence: CDR1 SGHTA, CDR2 FQGTGA. This CDR3 spans 18 amino acids. The CDR3 nucleotides are TGTGCCAGCACCTCTTGTGGTCCCTCGGGAACCGGCAATCAGCCCCAGCATTTT. Its protein product is CASTSCGPSGTGNQPQHF.

The DNA of the CDR3 is TGTGCCACCAGCAGAGAGGCGACAGCAGAGGCAATAGATACGCAGTATTTT. This encodes CATSREATAEAIDTQYF. The chain has TRBV15 and TRBJ2-3; a possible D gene is TRBD1 (5 bases). The CDR3 is made up of 17 amino acids. CDR1 and CDR2 (germline): LNHNV, YYDKDF (reference sequence). Trimming left V 0 bases short and J 5 bases short, with 18 bases between. Full variable domain (outside the CDR3, taken from reference TRBV15 and TRBJ2-3): DAMVIQNPRYQVTQFGKPVTLSCSQTLNHNVMYWYQQKSSQAPKLLFHYYDKDFNNEADTPDNFQSRRPNTSFCFLDIRSPGLGDTAMYLCATSREATAEAIDTQYFGPGTRLTVL.

V and J are TRBV5-1 and TRBJ2-6; D is possibly TRBD2 (6 bases). The CDR3 is 17 residues long. CDR1 is SGHRS and CDR2 is YFSETQ in the germline V gene. Trimming took off 4 bases at V and 4 bases at J, with 18 bases between the two ends. The CDR3 coding sequence is TGCGCCAGCAGCCCAGGTGATGCGGGGCCAGGGGCCAACGTCCTGACTTTC. Residues: CASSPGDAGPGANVLTF.